The sequence of this T cell receptor beta chain was determined in a study of CD8 T cells in ankylosing spondylitis. The V gene lost 5 bases and the J gene lost 4 bases, with 13 bases spanning the gap. The CDR3 spans 13 residues. Germline V gives CDR1 SGHDT, CDR2 YYEEEE. TCR beta libraries were made by quantitative 5'-RACE with molecular barcodes. A single record per CDR3 protein comes from TCRdb applying MiXCR to the 5' RACE reads. The sample holds about 500,000 distinct CDR3 sequences, approximately 12% seen once. The study's findings and limits: Earlier literature documents some of the motif variants in reactive arthritis synovial fluid and blood. Matched ankylosing spondylitis synovial fluid reportedly contained a significantly enriched population of disease-linked clones. Relatively rare in peripheral blood, disease-linked clones were also CD8+. It appeared that ankylosing spondylitis blood was characterized by a TCR beta motif of eight highly homologous variants.

A note on this clonotype: The target antigen is unknown.

This sequence was found in a male donor with ankylosing spondylitis. The sequencing input was blood, either unsorted or a sorted T cell fraction (not recorded which). The V and J genes are TRBV5-6 and TRBJ2-7; D might be TRBD2 (6 bases). The DNA for the CDR3 is TGTGCCAGCAGATGGGGCAGCGGGTACGAGCAGTACTTC. Its translation: CASRWGSGYEQYF.